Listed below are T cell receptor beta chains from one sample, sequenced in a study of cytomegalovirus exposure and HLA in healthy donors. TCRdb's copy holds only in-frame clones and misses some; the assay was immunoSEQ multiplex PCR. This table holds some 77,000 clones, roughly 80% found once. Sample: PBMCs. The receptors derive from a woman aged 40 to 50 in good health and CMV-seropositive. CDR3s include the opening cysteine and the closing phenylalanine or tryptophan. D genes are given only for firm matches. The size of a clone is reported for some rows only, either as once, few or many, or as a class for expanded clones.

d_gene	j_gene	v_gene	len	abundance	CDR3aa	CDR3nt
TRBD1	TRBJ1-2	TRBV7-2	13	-	CASSLGQGDGYTF	TGTGCCAGCAGCCTGGGACAGGGGGATGGCTACACCTTC
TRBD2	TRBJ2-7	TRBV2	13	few	CASSVLAGAEQYF	TGTGCCAGCAGTGTCCTAGCGGGAGCCGAGCAGTACTTC
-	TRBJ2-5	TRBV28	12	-	CASSLRTETQYF	TGTGCCAGCAGCCTGCGTACAGAGACCCAGTACTTC
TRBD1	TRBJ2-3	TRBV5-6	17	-	CASSRGTGGARTDTQYF	TGTGCCAGCAGCCGAGGGACAGGGGGCGCGAGGACAGATACGCAGTATTTT
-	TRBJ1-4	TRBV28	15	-	CASSLNREGVEKLFF	TGTGCCAGCAGTTTAAACAGGGAAGGGGTTGAAAAACTGTTTTTT
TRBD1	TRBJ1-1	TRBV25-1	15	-	CASRGQAKWNTEAFF	TGTGCCAGCAGGGGACAGGCCAAATGGAACACTGAAGCTTTCTTT
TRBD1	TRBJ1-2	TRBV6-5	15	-	CASSYNPGQTYGYTF	TGTGCCAGCAGTTACAACCCGGGACAGACCTATGGCTACACCTTC
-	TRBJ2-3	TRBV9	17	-	CASSLGGASAGTDTQYF	TGTGCCAGCAGCCTGGGCGGGGCTAGCGCGGGCACAGATACGCAGTATTTT
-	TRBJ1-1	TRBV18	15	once	CASSPNREMNTEAFF	TGTGCCAGCTCACCAAACAGGGAGATGAACACTGAAGCTTTCTTT
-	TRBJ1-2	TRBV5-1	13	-	CASSLAAGAGYTF	TGCGCCAGCAGCTTGGCCGCAGGGGCGGGCTACACCTTC
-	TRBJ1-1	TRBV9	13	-	CASSSYSNTEAFF	TGTGCCAGCAGCTCCTACTCCAACACTGAAGCTTTCTTT
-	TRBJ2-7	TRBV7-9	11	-	CPSSHNYEQYF	TGTCCCAGCAGCCACAACTACGAGCAGTACTTC
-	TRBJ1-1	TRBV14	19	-	CASSQVQTGVRVEGTEAFF	TGTGCCAGCAGCCAAGTGCAGACGGGGGTTCGGGTCGAGGGCACTGAAGCTTTCTTT
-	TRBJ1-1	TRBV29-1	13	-	CSVDGGRGTEAFF	TGCAGCGTTGATGGGGGCCGCGGCACTGAAGCTTTCTTT
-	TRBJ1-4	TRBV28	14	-	CASRPGGDNEKLFF	TGTGCCAGCAGGCCGGGGGGGGATAATGAAAAACTGTTTTTT
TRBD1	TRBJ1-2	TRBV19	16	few	CASSGRPQGTGYGYTF	TGTGCCAGTAGTGGCAGACCACAGGGGACCGGCTATGGCTACACCTTC